The sequence of this T cell receptor beta chain was determined in a study of blood T cell repertoires in COVID-19. This clone turned up a few times. The germline V and J ends were trimmed by 7 bases and 4 bases, with 10 bases remaining between them. CDR3 length: 11 amino acids. The germline gives CDR1 SQVTM, CDR2 ANQGSEA. Only in-frame clones appear in the TCRdb table, and some are missing; sequencing was by immunoSEQ multiplex PCR. The sample consists of 90,000 to 120,000 clones, approximately 90% of them appearing once. Material: peripheral blood. The clonotype originates from a man aged 55 to 70 with acute or convalescent COVID-19. V gene TRBV29-1 combines with J gene TRBJ1-1; D gene uncertain. This CDR3 is CSGSKSTEAFF. CDR3 sequence (DNA): TGCAGCGGGTCCAAGAGCACTGAAGCTTTCTTT.